One T cell receptor (beta chain) is described in this entry. The sample comes from a study of cytomegalovirus exposure and HLA in healthy donors. The PCR had 60 Vbeta and 13 Jbeta primers. Profiled with immunoSEQ multiplex PCR; TCRdb holds only in-frame clones, not every one. The table includes some 140,000 clones, approximately 62% detected once. CDR1 is ENHRY, CDR2 SYGVKD, per germline. V lost 9 bases and J 5 bases, leaving 16 bases between the germline ends. The CDR3 contains 13 residues. The specimen was PBMCs. The sequence was collected from a human donor in good health. V and J are TRBV10-3 and TRBJ2-5; possibly TRBD1 for D (5 bases). The CDR3 spells CAISWGQGETQYF. The CDR3 DNA reads TGTGCCATAAGCTGGGGCCAAGGGGAGACCCAGTACTTC.